This T cell receptor (beta chain) was retrieved from a study of blood T cell repertoires in COVID-19. Study background: Material from acute and convalescent COVID-19 was sourced from the United States, Italy and Spain. PBMCs, B-cell-depleted T cells, or T cells provided the cDNA or gDNA that made up the material.

Enrollees, roughly 18 to 89 years old, lived in approximately 24 US areas. Authors' processing steps: Amplification of reference gene primers was used by the study to estimate nucleated cell counts. The data were produced by immunoSEQ multiplex PCR, yet TCRdb's version contains in-frame clones alone and is incomplete. V, J and clone size are taken as reported in that table, and D and trimming were inferred from the DNA itself. The sample records approximately 240,000 clones, around 90% being singletons. Sequenced: PBMCs or T cells enriched from blood (not recorded which). The receptor's source is a woman in her 30s with acute COVID-19.

The CDR3 DNA reads as TGTGCCAGTAGTCCGGGGACAGACAGAAACACCATATATTTT. This sequence encodes CASSPGTDRNTIYF. The chain is built from TRBV19 and TRBJ1-3; 7 positions match TRBD1. V lost 5 bases to trimming and J lost 5 bases; unmatched junction nucleotides: 6. The CDR3 is 14 amino acids. The germline V gene encodes CDR1 LNHDA and CDR2 SQIVND (reference sequence).